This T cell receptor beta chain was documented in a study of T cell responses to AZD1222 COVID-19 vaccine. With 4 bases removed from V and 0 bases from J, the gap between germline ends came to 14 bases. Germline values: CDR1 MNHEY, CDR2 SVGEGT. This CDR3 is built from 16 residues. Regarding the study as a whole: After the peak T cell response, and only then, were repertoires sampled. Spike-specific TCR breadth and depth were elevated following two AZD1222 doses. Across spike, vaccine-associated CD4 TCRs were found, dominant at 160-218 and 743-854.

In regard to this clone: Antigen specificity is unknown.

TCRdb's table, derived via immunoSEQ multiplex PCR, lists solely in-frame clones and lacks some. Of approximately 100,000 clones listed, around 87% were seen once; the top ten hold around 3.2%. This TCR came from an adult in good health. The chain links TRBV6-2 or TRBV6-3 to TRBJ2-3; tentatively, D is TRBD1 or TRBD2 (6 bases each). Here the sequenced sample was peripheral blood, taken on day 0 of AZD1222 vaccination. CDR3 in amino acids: CASSFRQAGSTDTQYF. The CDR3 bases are TGTGCCAGCAGTTTCAGACAGGCGGGGAGCACAGATACGCAGTATTTT.